This TCR beta chain derives from a study of blood T cell repertoires in COVID-19. For the study at large: The samples span acute and convalescent COVID-19 from the United States, Italy and Spain.

Looked up from germline, CDR1 is SEHNR and CDR2 is FQNEAQ (reference sequence). Trimming shortened V by 4 bases and J by 6 bases, and 12 bases separated the two germline ends. The CDR3 length is 13 residues. The data were produced by immunoSEQ multiplex PCR, yet TCRdb's version contains in-frame clones alone and is incomplete. The table shows about 150,000 clones, with about 88% occurring only once. This chain uses TRBV7-9 with TRBJ1-2, with D possibly matching TRBD1 (5 bases). Sequencing was carried out using peripheral blood. This sequence originates from a human donor with acute or convalescent COVID-19. The donor label of this sample is uncertain. The DNA of the CDR3 is TGTGCCAGCAGCTCGGACATTCCGGATGGCTACACCTTC. It translates to CASSSDIPDGYTF.